One and the same sample provided the 6 T cell receptor beta chains below, sequenced in a study of T cell clusters in autoimmune cytopenias (dated by TCRdb to about 2019). These reads were obtained on an Illumina MiSeq. TRB rearrangements were amplified by multiplex PCR using a touch-down protocol with TRB-A and TRB-B primer pools mixed in one tube. Each entry corresponds to one CDR3 protein sequence from reads that TCRdb reprocessed, and DNA is not given. The sample table on file contains under 8,500 distinct CDR3 sequences. The ten largest make up under 30% of the sample. For each sample, TRB amplification used about 240 ng of peripheral blood genomic DNA, equal to about 37,000 genome equivalents. Source material: peripheral blood. These receptors were collected from a human donor with an autoimmune cytopenia or autoimmune hepatitis (not recorded which).

This clonotype is labeled medium-sized based on frequency. The gene calls are TRBV19 and TRBJ1-2; TCRdb selects TRBD1, and the lack of DNA leaves this call unchecked. Germline V CDR1 and CDR2: LNHDA, SQIVND (reference sequence). The CDR3 sequence is 14 residues long. The CDR3 loop is CASRPGGGNYGYTF. Using reference TRBV19 and TRBJ1-2 for the parts outside the CDR3, the full variable domain is DGGITQSPKYLFRKEGQNVTLSCEQNLNHDAMYWYRQDPGQGLRLIYYSQIVNDFQKGDIAEGYSVSREKKESFPLTVTSAQKNPTAFYLCASRPGGGNYGYTFGSGTRLTVV.

This chain connects TRBV12-3 or TRBV12-4 to TRBJ2-7; TCRdb calls TRBD1, which cannot be checked without DNA. The length of the CDR3 is 14 residues. CDR3 residues: CASIDRGDSYEQYF.

The rearrangement joins TRBV20-1 to TRBJ2-3; TCRdb returns TRBD2, unconfirmable since there is no DNA. This CDR3 spans 16 amino acids. Germline CDR1 and CDR2: DFQATT and SNEGSKA (reference sequence). The CDR3 protein is CSASPGLASGTDTQYF.

Considering frequency, this clonotype is medium-sized (0.01 to 0.1%). V is TRBV18 and J is TRBJ2-1; lacking DNA, the TRBD1 call made by TCRdb goes unchecked. There are 15 residues in the CDR3. Germline V gene lookup returns CDR1 KGHSH and CDR2 LQKENI. This CDR3 is CASSPGQSSYNEQFF.

In terms of frequency, this clonotype is medium-sized (0.01 to 0.1%). This chain uses TRBV29-1 with TRBJ1-3; TCRdb's D call, TRBD1, is unchecked because there is no DNA. Per germline, CDR1 SQVTM and CDR2 ANQGSEA. The CDR3 contains 14 residues. The chain's CDR3 is CSVSPSRAGNTIYF.

The rearrangement uses TRBV12-3 or TRBV12-4 and TRBJ2-3; TCRdb indicates TRBD2, and absent DNA this call remains unverified. The CDR3 loop spans 16 amino acids. The CDR3 loop reads CASSLNPGRAADTQYF.